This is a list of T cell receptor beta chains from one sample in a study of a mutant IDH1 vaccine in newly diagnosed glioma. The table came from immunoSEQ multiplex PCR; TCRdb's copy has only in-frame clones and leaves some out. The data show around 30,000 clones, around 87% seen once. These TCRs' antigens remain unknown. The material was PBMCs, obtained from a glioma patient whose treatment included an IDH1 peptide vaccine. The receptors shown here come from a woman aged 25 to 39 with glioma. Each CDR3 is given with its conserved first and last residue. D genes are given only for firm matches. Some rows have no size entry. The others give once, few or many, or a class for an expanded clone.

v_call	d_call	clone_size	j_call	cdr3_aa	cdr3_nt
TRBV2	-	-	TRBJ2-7	CASSGEGGAYEQYF	TGTGCCAGCAGTGGGGAAGGGGGAGCTTACGAGCAGTACTTC
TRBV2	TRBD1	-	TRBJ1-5	CAVTGTGDQPQHF	TGTGCCGTTACTGGGACAGGGGATCAGCCCCAGCATTTT
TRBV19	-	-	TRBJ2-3	CASSNGGLTDTQYF	TGTGCCAGTAGTAACGGGGGGCTCACAGATACGCAGTATTTT
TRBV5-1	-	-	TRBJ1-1	CASSYGGGATEAFF	TGCGCCAGCAGCTACGGTGGGGGAGCCACTGAAGCTTTCTTT
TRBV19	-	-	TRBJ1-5	CASSNGQLWEQPQHF	TGTGCCAGTAGTAACGGACAGCTTTGGGAACAGCCCCAGCATTTT
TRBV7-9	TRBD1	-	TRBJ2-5	CASSWTGQETQYF	TGTGCCAGCAGCTGGACAGGCCAAGAGACCCAGTACTTC
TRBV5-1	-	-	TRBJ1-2	CASSLASDGYTF	TGCGCCAGCAGCTTGGCCTCCGATGGCTACACCTTC
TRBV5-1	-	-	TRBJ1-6	CASSLAGAVESPLHF	TGCGCCAGCAGCTTGGCCGGGGCAGTTGAATCACCCCTCCACTTT
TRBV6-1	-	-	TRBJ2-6	CASMRSGANVLTF	TGTGCCAGCATGAGGTCTGGGGCCAACGTCCTGACTTTC
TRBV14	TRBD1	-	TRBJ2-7	CASSYGQGPGYEQYF	TGTGCCAGCAGCTATGGACAGGGGCCTGGTTACGAGCAGTACTTC
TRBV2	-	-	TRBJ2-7	CAVPMMPHYEQYF	TGTGCCGTTCCGATGATGCCCCATTACGAGCAGTACTTC
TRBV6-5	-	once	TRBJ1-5	CASSYSGIGNQPQHF	TGTGCCAGCAGTTACTCTGGGATTGGCAATCAGCCCCAGCATTTT
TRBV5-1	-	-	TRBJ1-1	CASSLGRAEAFF	TGCGCCAGCAGCCTGGGGAGGGCTGAAGCTTTCTTT
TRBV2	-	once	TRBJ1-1	CASKGGLMNTEAFF	TGTGCCAGCAAGGGAGGGCTAATGAACACTGAAGCTTTCTTT
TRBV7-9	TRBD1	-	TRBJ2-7	CASSERGTGLYEQYF	TGTGCCAGCAGCGAACGCGGGACAGGGTTATACGAGCAGTACTTC
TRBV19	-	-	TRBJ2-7	CASSMLQGSLDEQYF	TGTGCCAGTAGTATGCTACAGGGTTCCCTAGACGAGCAGTACTTC
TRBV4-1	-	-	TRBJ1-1	CASSGMTVVTEAFF	TGCGCCAGCTCCGGGATGACAGTCGTCACTGAAGCTTTCTTT
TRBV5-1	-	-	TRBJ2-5	CASSSPGVQETQYF	TGCGCCAGCAGCTCCCCCGGGGTCCAAGAGACCCAGTACTTC
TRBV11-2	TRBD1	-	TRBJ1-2	CASSFDRGGGYTF	TGTGCCAGCAGCTTTGACAGGGGAGGGGGCTACACCTTC
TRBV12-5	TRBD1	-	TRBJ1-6	CASGPHRGDLNSPLHF	TGTGCTAGTGGTCCGCACAGGGGCGATCTCAATTCACCCCTCCACTTT
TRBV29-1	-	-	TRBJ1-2	CSARDTANYGYTF	TGCAGCGCCCGGGACACCGCTAACTATGGCTACACCTTC
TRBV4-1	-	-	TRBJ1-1	CASSYGAGAEAFF	TGCGCCAGCAGCTATGGGGCGGGCGCTGAAGCTTTCTTT
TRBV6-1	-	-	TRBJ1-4	CASSERGVGTNEKLFF	TGTGCCAGCAGTGAAAGGGGAGTTGGGACTAATGAAAAACTGTTTTTT
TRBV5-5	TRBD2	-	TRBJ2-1	CASNPGGARNEQFF	TGTGCCAGCAACCCCGGGGGGGCCAGGAATGAGCAGTTCTTC
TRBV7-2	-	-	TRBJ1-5	CASSLVRGGNQPQHF	TGTGCCAGCAGCTTAGTTAGGGGTGGCAATCAGCCCCAGCATTTT
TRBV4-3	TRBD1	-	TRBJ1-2	CASSQDPPDRGLPNYGYTF	TGCGCCAGCAGCCAGGACCCGCCGGACAGGGGGTTACCTAACTATGGCTACACCTTC
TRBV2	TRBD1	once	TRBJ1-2	CASSETGNYGYTF	TGTGCCAGCAGCGAGACAGGGAACTATGGCTACACCTTC
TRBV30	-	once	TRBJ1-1	CAWSVRIQGEAFF	TGTGCCTGGAGTGTACGGATCCAGGGCGAAGCTTTCTTT
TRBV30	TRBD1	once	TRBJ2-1	CAWREDRGFIEQFF	TGTGCCTGGAGAGAGGACAGGGGTTTCATTGAGCAGTTCTTC
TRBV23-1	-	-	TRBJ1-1	CASSDRTKNTEAFF	TGCGCCAGCAGTGATAGGACGAAGAACACTGAAGCTTTCTTT
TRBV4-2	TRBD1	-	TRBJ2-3	CASSQETGGALDTQYF	TGTGCCAGCAGCCAGGAGACAGGGGGCGCGTTAGATACGCAGTATTTT
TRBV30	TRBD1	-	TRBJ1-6	CAWSVGDRGYSPLHF	TGTGCCTGGAGTGTAGGGGACAGGGGATATTCACCCCTCCACTTT
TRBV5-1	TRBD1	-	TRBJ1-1	CASSQGGGFTNTEAFF	TGCGCCAGCAGCCAGGGGGGGGGCTTTACGAACACTGAAGCTTTCTTT
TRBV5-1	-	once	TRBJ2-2	CASSLEGLNTGELFF	TGCGCCAGCAGCCTCGAGGGGCTAAACACCGGGGAGCTGTTTTTT
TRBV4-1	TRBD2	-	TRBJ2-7	CASSQDGQGGAEQYF	TGCGCCAGCAGCCAAGATGGGCAGGGAGGGGCCGAGCAGTACTTC
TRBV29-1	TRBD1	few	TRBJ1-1	CSVHRGGGNTEAFF	TGCAGCGTCCACAGGGGCGGAGGAAACACTGAAGCTTTCTTT
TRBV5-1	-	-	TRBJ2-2	CASSLAGTNTGELFF	TGCGCCAGCAGCTTAGCCGGGACAAACACCGGGGAGCTGTTTTTT
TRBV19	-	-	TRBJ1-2	CASSPSQGNTYGYTF	TGTGCCAGTAGTCCCTCCCAGGGGAACACCTATGGCTACACCTTC
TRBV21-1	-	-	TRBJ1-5	CASSRQGNQPQHF	TGTGCCAGCAGCAGGCAGGGGAATCAGCCCCAGCATTTT
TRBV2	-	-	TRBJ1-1	CASTTTVNTEAFF	TGTGCCAGCACCACGACAGTGAACACTGAAGCTTTCTTT
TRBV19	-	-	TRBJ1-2	CASSTGDSNYGYTF	TGTGCCAGTAGTACAGGGGATTCTAACTATGGCTACACCTTC
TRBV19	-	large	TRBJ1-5	CASSIDSGANQPQHF	TGTGCCAGTAGTATAGATTCAGGGGCAAATCAGCCCCAGCATTTT
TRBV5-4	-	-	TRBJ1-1	CASSSPREMNTEAFF	TGTGCCAGCAGCTCACCCAGGGAGATGAACACTGAAGCTTTCTTT
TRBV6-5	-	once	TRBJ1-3	CASSYSGSIAGNTIYF	TGTGCCAGCAGTTACTCGGGTTCGATCGCGGGAAACACCATATATTTT
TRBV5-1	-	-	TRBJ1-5	CASSQGTPNQPQHF	TGCGCCAGCAGCCAAGGGACCCCAAATCAGCCCCAGCATTTT
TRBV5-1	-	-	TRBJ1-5	CASSLAPGGSDQPQHF	TGCGCCAGCAGCTTGGCCCCCGGGGGGAGCGATCAGCCCCAGCATTTT
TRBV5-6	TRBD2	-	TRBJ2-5	CASSSGGGGETQYF	TGTGCCAGCAGCTCCGGTGGGGGGGGAGAGACCCAGTACTTC
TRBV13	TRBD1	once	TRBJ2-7	CASSLGTGGSYEQYF	TGTGCCAGCAGCTTAGGGACAGGGGGGTCCTACGAGCAGTACTTC
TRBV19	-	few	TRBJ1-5	CASRLGTNNQPQHF	TGTGCCAGTAGATTGGGGACAAATAATCAGCCCCAGCATTTT
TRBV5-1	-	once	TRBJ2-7	CASSLGGGDSYEQYF	TGCGCCAGCAGCTTGGGTGGCGGGGACTCCTACGAGCAGTACTTC
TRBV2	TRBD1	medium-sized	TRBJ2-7	CAITGTDSYEQYF	TGTGCCATTACCGGGACAGACTCCTACGAGCAGTACTTC
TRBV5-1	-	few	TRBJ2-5	CASTGVRETQYF	TGCGCCAGCACCGGGGTTCGGGAGACCCAGTACTTC
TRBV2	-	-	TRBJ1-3	CASSGEQLSSGAIYF	TGTGCCAGCAGTGGGGAACAGCTCTCATCGGGGGCCATATATTTT
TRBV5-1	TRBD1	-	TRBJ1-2	CASSSDRGLGNYGYTF	TGCGCCAGCAGCTCGGACAGGGGGCTCGGTAACTATGGCTACACCTTC
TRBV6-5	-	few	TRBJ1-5	CASSSGGQPQHF	TGTGCCAGCAGCTCGGGGGGACAGCCCCAGCATTTT
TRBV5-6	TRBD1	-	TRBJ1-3	CASSPNTGAPSGNTIYF	TGTGCCAGCAGCCCAAATACAGGGGCACCCTCTGGAAACACCATATATTTT
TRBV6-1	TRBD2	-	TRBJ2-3	CASSASTSGGFTDTQYF	TGTGCCAGCAGTGCCTCGACTAGCGGGGGGTTCACAGATACGCAGTATTTT